These T cell receptor beta chains were read from a single sample in a study of cytomegalovirus exposure and HLA in healthy donors. Profiling relied on immunoSEQ multiplex PCR, and the TCRdb table lists in-frame clones only, not all of them. The table lists about 140,000 clones, 80% to 85% of them singletons. The sample comprised PBMCs. The source is a female donor in good health and CMV-seronegative. CDR3s include the opening cysteine and the closing phenylalanine or tryptophan. Fields, in order: J gene, D gene, clone size, V gene, CDR3 protein, CDR3 DNA. D genes are given only for firm matches. Clone sizes are given selectively: once, few, many, or a class where the clone is expanded.

TRBJ2-7 | TRBD1 | NA | TRBV4-1 | CASRETGHYEQYF | TGCGCCAGCAGAGAGACAGGGCACTACGAGCAGTACTTC
TRBJ2-7 | TRBD1 | NA | TRBV27 | CASSADRDEQYF | TGTGCCAGCAGCGCCGACAGGGACGAGCAGTACTTC
TRBJ2-2 | TRBD1 | NA | TRBV25-1 | CASSGNRGANTGELFF | TGTGCCAGCAGTGGGAACAGGGGGGCGAACACCGGGGAGCTGTTTTTT
TRBJ2-1 | TRBD2 | NA | TRBV5-6 | CASSFAGGYNEQFF | TGTGCCAGCAGCTTTGCGGGAGGGTACAATGAGCAGTTCTTC
TRBJ1-3 | NA | NA | TRBV6-5 | CASRSQNSGNTIYF | TGTGCCAGCAGGTCCCAGAATTCTGGAAACACCATATATTTT
TRBJ2-2 | NA | once | TRBV2 | CASRDHRVWHTGELFF | TGTGCCAGCAGGGACCACAGGGTTTGGCACACCGGGGAGCTGTTTTTT
TRBJ1-2 | TRBD1 | NA | TRBV7-6 | CASSSNRGRNYGYTF | TGTGCCAGCAGCTCCAACAGGGGCCGGAACTATGGCTACACCTTC
TRBJ1-1 | NA | NA | TRBV19 | CASRSGGGDTEAFF | TGTGCCAGTAGGAGCGGGGGAGGTGACACTGAAGCTTTCTTT
TRBJ1-1 | NA | NA | TRBV6-5 | CASRTGWGGTEAFF | TGTGCCAGCAGAACTGGCTGGGGAGGCACTGAAGCTTTCTTT
TRBJ2-1 | NA | NA | TRBV15 | CATSREGAGADEQFF | TGTGCCACCAGCAGAGAGGGTGCGGGGGCAGATGAGCAGTTCTTC
TRBJ1-5 | NA | NA | TRBV2 | CASSVIGGQPQHF | TGTGCCAGCAGTGTAATAGGGGGTCAGCCCCAGCATTTT
TRBJ2-5 | TRBD2 | NA | TRBV28 | CASSLPGTSGETQYF | TGTGCCAGCAGTTTACCCGGGACTAGCGGAGAGACCCAGTACTTC
TRBJ2-2 | TRBD1 | NA | TRBV5-4 | CASSFIDRVNTGELFF | TGTGCCAGCAGCTTTATTGACAGGGTTAACACCGGGGAGCTGTTTTTT
TRBJ1-5 | TRBD1 | few | TRBV28 | CASSLGTGVNQPQHF | TGTGCCAGCAGTTTAGGGACAGGGGTCAATCAGCCCCAGCATTTT
TRBJ2-5 | TRBD2 | NA | TRBV5-4 | CASSASGRAGETQYF | TGTGCCAGCAGCGCTAGCGGGAGGGCCGGAGAGACCCAGTACTTC
TRBJ1-4 | NA | NA | TRBV28 | CASTESGGEGKLFF | TGTGCCAGCACCGAATCGGGGGGCGAGGGAAAACTGTTTTTT
TRBJ1-2 | TRBD1 | NA | TRBV5-1 | CASSEAGTEYGYTF | TGCGCCAGCAGCGAAGCCGGGACAGAGTATGGCTACACCTTC
TRBJ1-3 | TRBD1 | NA | TRBV10-3 | CAIRGTASGNTIYF | TGTGCCATCAGAGGGACAGCCTCTGGAAACACCATATATTTT
TRBJ2-1 | TRBD1 | NA | TRBV28 | CASSLPGQLFYNEQFF | TGTGCCAGCAGTTTGCCGGGACAGCTCTTTTACAATGAGCAGTTCTTC
TRBJ2-2 | TRBD1 | NA | TRBV18 | CASSPGQGLNTGELFF | TGTGCCAGCTCACCCGGACAGGGACTGAACACCGGGGAGCTGTTTTTT
TRBJ1-2 | NA | once | TRBV29-1 | CSVREFGVGYTF | TGCAGCGTTAGGGAGTTTGGGGTCGGCTACACCTTC
TRBJ2-7 | TRBD1 | NA | TRBV7-3 | CASSLERRTGAYEQYF | TGTGCCAGCAGCTTAGAACGGCGGACAGGGGCCTACGAGCAGTACTTC
TRBJ2-1 | NA | few | TRBV7-2 | CASSSQRYNEQFF | TGTGCCAGCAGCTCCCAGAGGTACAATGAGCAGTTCTTC
TRBJ1-1 | TRBD1 | NA | TRBV6-7 | CASSGETGRSEAFF | TGTGCCAGCAGTGGGGAGACAGGGAGATCTGAAGCTTTCTTT
TRBJ1-1 | NA | NA | TRBV18 | CASSKGQMNTEAFF | TGTGCCAGCTCGAAAGGACAAATGAACACTGAAGCTTTCTTT
TRBJ2-7 | TRBD2 | NA | TRBV11-2 | CASSLGAGTSSYEQYF | TGTGCCAGCAGCTTAGGAGCCGGGACTAGCAGCTACGAGCAGTACTTC
TRBJ1-1 | TRBD1 | NA | TRBV30 | CAWSVLGTGNTEAFF | TGTGCCTGGAGTGTACTCGGGACAGGGAACACTGAAGCTTTCTTT
TRBJ1-1 | NA | NA | TRBV19 | CASSRGGNTEAFF | TGTGCCAGTAGCCGGGGGGGGAACACTGAAGCTTTCTTT
TRBJ1-2 | TRBD1 | NA | TRBV18 | CASSPPKNTGANNYGYTF | TGTGCCAGCTCACCACCAAAAAATACAGGGGCCAATAACTATGGCTACACCTTC
TRBJ1-1 | NA | NA | TRBV13 | CASSLLRNTEAFF | TGTGCCAGCAGCTTACTGAGAAACACTGAAGCTTTCTTT
TRBJ1-2 | NA | NA | TRBV7-2 | CASSLQLGGYTF | TGTGCCAGCAGCTTACAGCTCGGGGGCTACACCTTC
TRBJ2-2 | TRBD2 | NA | TRBV2 | CASRLGGRARTGELFF | TGTGCCAGCAGGTTGGGGGGGAGGGCCCGTACCGGGGAGCTGTTTTTT
TRBJ1-4 | NA | NA | TRBV30 | CAWDTGYNEKLFF | TGTGCCTGGGATACAGGGTATAATGAAAAACTGTTTTTT
TRBJ2-1 | TRBD2 | NA | TRBV7-9 | CASSSGTSGRNEQFF | TGTGCCAGCAGTTCCGGGACTAGCGGGAGGAATGAGCAGTTCTTC
TRBJ1-5 | NA | NA | TRBV19 | CASSIGQGTPGNQPQHF | TGTGCCAGTAGTATTGGTCAGGGAACCCCTGGCAATCAGCCCCAGCATTTT
TRBJ1-2 | TRBD1 | NA | TRBV7-9 | CASSSSGTAFYGYTF | TGTGCCAGCAGCAGTTCCGGGACAGCCTTCTATGGCTACACCTTC
TRBJ2-4 | TRBD1 | NA | TRBV19 | CASSIIGQGIQYF | TGTGCCAGTAGTATAATAGGACAGGGCATTCAGTACTTC
TRBJ1-1 | TRBD1 | NA | TRBV29-1 | CSVSRTGGNTEAFF | TGCAGCGTCTCAAGGACAGGGGGGAACACTGAAGCTTTCTTT
TRBJ1-2 | NA | NA | TRBV5-6 | CASSLDQGIYGYTF | TGTGCCAGCAGCTTGGACCAGGGGATCTATGGCTACACCTTC
TRBJ1-2 | NA | NA | TRBV28 | CASSGDRWGYTF | TGTGCCAGCAGTGGAGACCGCTGGGGCTACACCTTC
TRBJ2-1 | NA | NA | TRBV6-5 | CASTIRPGNEQFF | TGTGCCAGCACCATCCGTCCAGGCAATGAGCAGTTCTTC
TRBJ2-7 | TRBD1 | NA | TRBV6-1 | CASSEEGQVYEQYF | TGTGCCAGCAGTGAAGAGGGACAGGTCTACGAGCAGTACTTC
TRBJ2-1 | NA | once | TRBV6-4 | CASRFELYNEQFF | TGTGCCAGCAGATTTGAACTTTACAATGAGCAGTTCTTC
TRBJ1-1 | TRBD1 | NA | TRBV5-1 | CASSRRGLATEAFF | TGCGCCAGCAGCCGGAGGGGGCTGGCCACTGAAGCTTTCTTT